These 32 T cell receptor beta chains originate from one sample sequenced in a study of blood T cells in healthy people across ages. Next came a second PCR, run for about 6 to 11 cycles, which used a sample-barcoded 5' primer along with a J-beta primer mix. A single record per CDR3 protein comes from TCRdb applying MiXCR to the 5' RACE reads. The sample records 850,000 to 1,000,000 distinct CDR3 sequences, 45% to 50% being singletons. The sequenced sample consisted of blood. The receptor set was obtained from a man under 40 in good health.

This clonotype showed up just once. The chain employs TRBV12-3 or TRBV12-4 and TRBJ2-5; D is unclear. There are 13 residues in the CDR3. V shed 4 bases and J shed 3 bases, with 9 bases lying between them. Here the CDR3 reads CASSSHREETQYF. CDR3 sequence (DNA): TGTGCCAGCAGTTCCCATAGGGAAGAGACCCAGTACTTC.

This rearrangement joins TRBV20-1 to TRBJ2-3; 8 bases align to TRBD1. The CDR3 runs 14 residues. The trim removed 6 bases at V and 4 bases at J, leaving 9 bases unmatched. Germline V lookup: CDR1 DFQATT, CDR2 SNEGSKA (reference sequence). The CDR3 DNA reads TGCAGTGCCCGACAGGGGAGTAGCGCAGATACGCAGTATTTT. Translated: CSARQGSSADTQYF.

This clonotype was seen ten or more times. The chain links TRBV20-1 to TRBJ2-3; TRBD1 matches 9 bases. In germline, CDR1 is DFQATT, CDR2 SNEGSKA (reference sequence). The trim removed 6 bases at V and 6 bases at J, leaving 4 bases unmatched. The length of the CDR3 is 12 residues. CDR3 region: CSARQGVDTQYF. The CDR3 DNA is TGCAGTGCCCGACAGGGGGTTGATACGCAGTATTTT.

The chain couples TRBV12-3 or TRBV12-4 to TRBJ1-2, with a weak D call TRBD1 (6 bases). The CDR3 is 17 residues long. Trimming removed 8 bases at V and 1 base at J, with 23 bases between. The CDR3, as DNA: TGTGCCAGCGGGACCGGGACAAGGAGAGATAGTAACTATGGCTACACCTTC. Its translation: CASGTGTRRDSNYGYTF.

The chain links TRBV5-6 to TRBJ1-5; perhaps TRBD1 as D (6 bases). V lost 1 base, J lost 4 bases, and 15 bases lay in between. Germline lookup yields CDR1 SGHDT and CDR2 YYEEEE. The CDR3 loop spans 16 amino acids. The CDR3 DNA follows: TGTGCCAGCAGCTTGAAGGGGGAAGAGAGGAATCAGCCCCAGCATTTT. Translation: CASSLKGEERNQPQHF.

This chain links TRBV5-1 with TRBJ2-1, with D uncertain. There are 15 residues in the CDR3. The V gene lost 1 base and the J gene lost 5 bases, with 13 bases spanning the gap. The germline gives CDR1 SGHRS, CDR2 YFSETQ. The CDR3 DNA follows: TGCGCCAGCAGCTTGTCTGCTTTAGAGAACAATGAGCAGTTCTTC. This codes for CASSLSALENNEQFF.

The chain has TRBV20-1 and TRBJ2-6; 9 bases fit TRBD1. CDR1 and CDR2 from the germline V gene are DFQATT and SNEGSKA (reference sequence). Trimming cost V 5 bases and J 0 bases; bases outside gene matches: 2. The CDR3 totals 15 residues. CDR3 loop: CSAVQGASGANVLTF. CDR3 DNA sequence: TGCAGTGCTGTACAGGGGGCCTCTGGGGCCAACGTCCTGACTTTC.

The chain couples TRBV6-2 or TRBV6-3 to TRBJ1-5; D not resolved. The CDR3 consists of 12 residues. The germline CDR1 and CDR2 sequences are MNHEY and SVGEGT. Trimming removed 5 bases from V and 14 bases from J, with 16 bases in between. CDR3: CASSDPGPLKHF. The DNA of the CDR3 is TGTGCCAGCAGTGACCCAGGACCGCTGAAGCATTTT.

This clonotype was detected only a few times. This chain connects TRBV5-1 to TRBJ2-7, with TRBD1 identical over 8 bases. The V gene's germline CDR1 is SGHRS and CDR2 YFSETQ. The CDR3 consists of 14 residues. V gave up 0 bases and J gave up 4 bases; unmatched junction bases: 3. The CDR3 loop reads CASSLGTGMYEQYF. As DNA, the CDR3 is TGCGCCAGCAGCTTGGGGACAGGGATGTACGAGCAGTACTTC.

This clonotype was observed a handful of times. This chain joins TRBV3-1 and TRBJ2-5; D gene uncertain. The CDR3 is made up of 14 amino acids. V was cut by 2 bases and J by 1 base, with 8 bases left in between. Per the germline V gene, CDR1 is LGHDT and CDR2 is YNNKEL (reference sequence). The CDR3 region is CASSQSETQETQYF. In DNA, the CDR3 is TGTGCCAGCAGCCAATCAGAAACCCAAGAGACCCAGTACTTC.

The chain uses TRBV7-2 and TRBJ1-1, with unresolved D. Trimming took off 5 bases at V and 2 bases at J, with 12 bases between the two ends. CDR3 length: 14 residues. Germline lookup yields CDR1 SGHTA and CDR2 FQGNSA. The chain's CDR3 is CASSPVRVNTEAFF. CDR3 in DNA: TGTGCCAGCAGCCCTGTACGAGTTAACACTGAAGCTTTCTTT.

CDR3 amino acids: CARGTGQASYNEQFF. Written as DNA, the CDR3 is TGTGCCAGGGGGACAGGGCAGGCCTCCTACAATGAGCAGTTCTTC. The J gene is TRBJ2-1, the V gene TRBV2; TRBD1 matches at 9 bases. CDR1 and CDR2 (germline): SNHLY, FYNNEI. This CDR3 is 15 amino acids long. J lost 0 bases, V lost 9 bases, and 6 bases had no gene match.

This chain joins TRBV28 and TRBJ1-2, with 10 bases lining up with TRBD1. This CDR3 is built from 16 residues. V lost 2 bases and J lost 8; bases outside the gene matches: 11. Germline V CDR1 and CDR2: MDHEN, SYDVKM. CDR3 DNA: TGTGCCAGCAGTTTAGGCCCTCTAGGGACAGGGGCCGGCTACACCTTC. Translated: CASSLGPLGTGAGYTF.

The rearrangement links TRBV12-3 or TRBV12-4 to TRBJ2-4, with unresolved D. With the DNA end fitting TRBJ2-7 better, the J assignment may be wrong. This CDR3 has 15 amino acids. CDR3 sequence (DNA): TGTGCCAGCAGTTTATATGGTTTATCGAGTCCCGAGCAGTACTTC. Translation: CASSLYGLSSPEQYF.

This clonotype has only one observation. The chain joins TRBV13 to TRBJ2-7; D possibly uses TRBD1 or TRBD2 (5 bases each). The V gene lost 3 bases and the J gene lost 5 bases, with 14 bases spanning the gap. The CDR3 loop spans 14 amino acids. Germline values: CDR1 PRHDT, CDR2 FYEKMQ (reference sequence). In nucleotides, the CDR3 is TGTGCCAGCAGCTTCATGTTGGGGGTGCACGAGCAGTACTTC. Protein: CASSFMLGVHEQYF.

V usage is TRBV28 and J usage is TRBJ1-2; perhaps TRBD1 as D (5 bases). Deletions cut 4 bases from V and 6 bases from J, with 9 bases between. Germline assignment: CDR1 MDHEN and CDR2 SYDVKM. This CDR3 is 12 amino acids long. In nucleotides, the CDR3 is TGTGCCAGCAGTTCCTCAGGGCATGGCTACACCTTC. Translation gives CASSSSGHGYTF.

The chain links TRBV21-1 to TRBJ2-2; the tabulated D call, TRBD1, remains unverified against the DNA. TRBV21-1 is described as a pseudogene. The CDR3 spans 14 residues. The CDR3 coding sequence is TGTGCCAGCAGCGCTAGGGGCAACACCGGGGAGCTGTTTTTT. It yields the protein CASSARGNTGELFF.

This rearrangement joins TRBV7-2 to TRBJ1-1; D is possibly TRBD1 (5 bases). The CDR3 loop spans 14 amino acids. Trimming removed 2 bases at V and 5 bases at J, with 12 bases between. Germline assignment: CDR1 SGHTA and CDR2 FQGNSA. The CDR3 reads CASSLQPGTTEAFF. The CDR3 nucleotides are TGTGCCAGCAGCTTACAGCCAGGGACGACTGAAGCTTTCTTT.

This clonotype was seen a few times. The chain links TRBV9 to TRBJ2-1; D might be TRBD1 or TRBD2, each matching 5 bases. The germline V gene encodes CDR1 SGDLS and CDR2 YYNGEE. Trimming took off 5 bases at V and 10 bases at J, with 10 bases between the two ends. This CDR3 is built from 11 residues. The CDR3 region has the DNA TGTGCCAGCAGGAGGGACGGCGAGCAGTTCTTC. Translated: CASRRDGEQFF.

The rearrangement joins TRBV29-1 to TRBJ2-1, with D maybe TRBD2 (6 bases). Looked up from germline, CDR1 is SQVTM and CDR2 is ANQGSEA. This CDR3 is built from 14 residues. V was cut by 5 bases and J by 12 bases, with 23 bases left in between. The CDR3 loop reads CSVSGGVLGDSQFF. The CDR3 DNA sequence: TGCAGCGTTTCAGGCGGGGTTCTGGGTGATTCGCAGTTCTTC.

Turning to this clonotype: The germline gene is not matched at one end of the junction; a read error may be the cause. The V and J genes are TRBV6-1 and TRBJ2-3, with D possibly called TRBD1 or TRBD2 (5 bases each). Germline assignment: CDR1 MNHNS and CDR2 SASEGT. This CDR3 contains 14 residues. For the CDR3, the DNA is TGTGCCAGCAGCCCACGGGGCCGCACACATACGCAGTATTTT. Translating gives CASSPRGRTHTQYF.

The chain recombines TRBV10-3 with TRBJ2-1; 7 bases map to TRBD1. CDR1 is ENHRY, CDR2 SYGVKD, per germline. This CDR3 comprises 16 residues. The ends lost 6 bases at V and 1 base at J; junction bases unmatched: 9. Here the CDR3 reads CAIRADRDRSYNEQFF. The CDR3 region has the DNA TGTGCCATCAGAGCCGACAGGGATCGGTCCTACAATGAGCAGTTCTTC.

This clonotype appeared many times. The chain recombines TRBV12-3 or TRBV12-4 with TRBJ2-3; D unclear. The V end was cut by 5 bases, the J end by 3 bases, with 12 bases between. This CDR3 has 14 residues. The CDR3 sequence: CASSLLLETDTQYF. CDR3 nucleotide sequence: TGTGCCAGCAGTCTACTCCTCGAGACAGATACGCAGTATTTT.

On this clonotype itself: This sequence may be a read error, since a much larger clone differs from it by one base. The CDR3 loop is CASGGGTGRTTYNEQFF. The CDR3 DNA is TGTGCCAGCGGTGGGGGAACGGGGAGGACAACCTACAATGAGCAGTTCTTC. The J gene is TRBJ2-1, the V gene TRBV6-1; tentative D call: TRBD2 (6 bases). V was cut by 8 bases and J by 2 bases, with 22 bases left in between. Germline CDR1 MNHNS, CDR2 SASEGT. The CDR3 covers 17 residues.

The V and J genes are TRBV5-1 and TRBJ2-3, with D possibly being TRBD1 or TRBD2 (6 bases each). Germline loops: CDR1 SGHRS, CDR2 YFSETQ. Trimming took 0 bases from V and 7 from J, leaving 12 bases between them. The CDR3 runs to 14 residues. The CDR3 DNA sequence: TGCGCCAGCAGCTTGGAGGGGGGAGGTAATACGCAGTATTTT. It codes for CASSLEGGGNTQYF.

This clonotype was observed a handful of times. This chain connects TRBV6-1 to TRBJ1-5; TRBD1 agrees at 8 bases. Germline loops: CDR1 MNHNS, CDR2 SASEGT. The V segment lost 6 bases and the J segment 4 bases; nucleotides outside the gene matches: 5. The CDR3 extends over 14 amino acids. The CDR3 bases are TGTGCCAGCAGCAATCGACAGGGGAATCAGCCCCAGCATTTT. Amino acids: CASSNRQGNQPQHF.

This clonotype was detected only a few times. This chain joins TRBV7-2 and TRBJ2-1; TRBD1 agrees at 8 bases. With V trimmed by 3 bases and J by 2 bases, 3 bases remained unmatched. The CDR3 runs to 15 residues. Germline V gene sequence: CDR1 SGHTA, CDR2 FQGNSA. The CDR3 is CASSFQGAAYNEQFF. In nucleotides, the CDR3 is TGTGCCAGCAGCTTTCAGGGGGCCGCCTACAATGAGCAGTTCTTC.

J is TRBJ1-5 and V is TRBV28, with D possibly being TRBD1 (5 bases). Germline CDR1 and CDR2: MDHEN and SYDVKM. The CDR3 consists of 15 residues. V was cut by 4 bases and J by 5 bases, with 15 bases left in between. In DNA, the CDR3 is TGTGCCAGCAGTTCTGCGGGGGTAGGGGATCAGCCCCAGCATTTT. Translating gives CASSSAGVGDQPQHF.

This clonotype was found a few times. V usage is TRBV3-1 and J usage is TRBJ2-7, with 10 bases lining up with TRBD2. V trimming: 8 bases; J trimming: 4 bases; junction bases outside the gene matches: 5. This CDR3 comprises 13 residues. Germline CDR1 is LGHDT and CDR2 is YNNKEL (reference sequence). For the CDR3, the DNA is TGTGCCAGCCGGACTAGCGGAACATACGAGCAGTACTTC. Translation gives CASRTSGTYEQYF.

This clonotype was recorded a few times. The V gene is TRBV20-1, the J gene TRBJ1-2; 11 positions agree with TRBD1. CDR3 length equals 14 residues. With V trimmed by 4 bases and J by 3 bases, 4 bases remained unmatched. Germline V CDR1 and CDR2: DFQATT, SNEGSKA (reference sequence). CDR3 in amino acids: CSAIRTGGDYGYTF. CDR3 sequence (DNA): TGCAGTGCTATAAGGACAGGGGGCGACTATGGCTACACCTTC.

The CDR3 sequence is CASSSRQGRYTF. CDR3 bases: TGTGCCAGCAGCTCACGACAGGGTCGCTACACCTTC. The rearrangement links TRBV6-1 to TRBJ1-2; 7 nucleotides match TRBD1. V lost 6 bases, J lost 9 bases, and 7 bases stayed unmatched. The germline V gene has CDR1 MNHNS and CDR2 SASEGT. The CDR3 spans 12 residues.

This chain uses TRBV9 with TRBJ1-1; D is unclear. The CDR3 runs to 15 residues. Trimming pared 0 bases from V and 2 bases from J, leaving 11 bases between. Germline V lookup: CDR1 SGDLS, CDR2 YYNGEE. The CDR3 nucleotides read TGTGCCAGCAGCGTAGGCCCCGGAGAAAACACTGAAGCTTTCTTT. The encoded protein is CASSVGPGENTEAFF.